Each of the 9 T cell receptor beta chains below was sequenced from the same sample in a study of cytomegalovirus exposure and HLA in healthy donors (dated by TCRdb to 2016 to 2017). Library prep was done by the immunoSEQ multiplex PCR assay. The multiplex PCR relied on a mix of 60 forward primers for TCR Vbeta segments and 13 reverse primers for TCR Jbeta segments. This is the immuneACCESS table as TCRdb keeps it, with only in-frame sequences that have V and J called. A part of the clones is gone; compared with another copy, unresolved V genes explain less than half, and the rest is unexplained. In all, the sample holds about 130,000 clones, and about 78% of those were seen once. 2.9% of the sample is in the top ten clones. Specimen: PBMCs. Receptor source: a human donor in good health.

This rearrangement joins TRBV7-9 to TRBJ2-1; D unclear. Per germline, CDR1 SEHNR and CDR2 FQNEAQ (reference sequence). Trimming pared 4 bases from V and 4 bases from J, leaving 17 bases between. The CDR3 length is 16 residues. The CDR3 DNA follows: TGTGCCAGCAGCTACCGAACGGAGCCCCTGTACAATGAGCAGTTCTTC. Its translation is CASSYRTEPLYNEQFF.

The rearrangement uses TRBV28 and TRBJ1-5; 8 bases are a match to TRBD1. Germline loops: CDR1 MDHEN, CDR2 SYDVKM. The CDR3 covers 14 residues. V dropped 9 bases and J dropped 4; count of bases not matched to a gene: 8. CDR3 in DNA: TGTGCCAGTTCTCCGGACAGGGCGAATCAGCCCCAGCATTTT. Its protein is CASSPDRANQPQHF.

This chain joins TRBV30 and TRBJ2-3; TRBD1 matches at 9 bases. Germline values: CDR1 GTSNPN, CDR2 SVGIG (reference sequence). Germline trimming cut 3 bases from V and 3 bases from J; bases unmatched to any gene: 10. The CDR3 length is 16 residues. The CDR3 bases are TGTGCCTGGAGGCCTAAGACAGGGGGACGGACAGATACGCAGTATTTT. It is translated as CAWRPKTGGRTDTQYF.

The chain uses TRBV28 and TRBJ2-7, with 7 bases identical to TRBD1. V gave up 2 bases and J gave up 9 bases; unmatched junction bases: 16. The CDR3 is made up of 16 amino acids. In germline, CDR1 is MDHEN, CDR2 SYDVKM. The CDR3 DNA is TGTGCCAGCAGTTTAGTAAGTGACAGGGCCGGTCGGGGGCAGTACTTC. This translates into CASSLVSDRAGRGQYF.

V is TRBV5-1 and J is TRBJ1-2; D gene uncertain. Trimming took off 4 bases at V and 4 bases at J, with 8 bases between the two ends. This CDR3 has 12 residues. CDR1 is SGHRS, CDR2 YFSETQ, per germline. This CDR3 is CASSPEAYGYTF. DNA of the CDR3: TGCGCCAGCAGCCCAGAGGCCTATGGCTACACCTTC.

This clone was seen only once. The V call is TRBV5-4, the J call TRBJ2-5, with D perhaps TRBD1 (5 bases). CDR1 is SGHNT, CDR2 YYREEE, per germline (reference sequence). The CDR3 consists of 13 residues. V lost 8 bases, J lost 4 bases, and 15 bases lay in between. The CDR3 DNA reads as TGTGCCAGTGGTAAAAGAAGGGGAGAGACCCAGTACTTC. It is translated as CASGKRRGETQYF. The whole variable domain, filled in from reference TRBV5-4 and TRBJ2-5, reads ETGVTQSPTHLIKTRGQQVTLRCSSQSGHNTVSWYQQALGQGPQFIFQYYREEENGRGNFPPRFSGLQFPNYSSELNVNALELDDSALYLCASGKRRGETQYFGPGTRLLVL.

The V gene is TRBV2, the J gene TRBJ2-4, with D possibly matching TRBD2 (6 bases). CDR1 and CDR2 (germline): SNHLY, FYNNEI. V lost 6 bases and J 11 bases, leaving 17 bases between the germline ends. The CDR3 covers 13 residues. CDR3 nucleotide sequence: TGTGCCAGCAGCCCAGGAGATCCGGGGGTTCAGTACTTC. Protein product: CASSPGDPGVQYF.

The chain uses TRBV28 and TRBJ2-1, with unresolved D. V was trimmed by 2 bases and J by 8 bases, leaving 4 bases between them. The germline gives CDR1 MDHEN, CDR2 SYDVKM. CDR3 length: 11 amino acids. The CDR3 sequence is CASSLIDEQFF. The CDR3 region has the DNA TGTGCCAGCAGTTTAATCGATGAGCAGTTCTTC. Together with reference TRBV28 and TRBJ2-1, the CDR3 gives the full variable domain: DVKVTQSSRYLVKRTGEKVFLECVQDMDHENMFWYRQDPGLGLRLIYFSYDVKMKEKGDIPEGYSVSREKKERFSLILESASTNQTSMYLCASSLIDEQFFGPGTRLTVL.

The CDR3 loop reads CASSQDRYNQPQHF. The CDR3 bases are TGCGCCAGCAGCCAGGACAGATACAATCAGCCCCAGCATTTT. This rearrangement joins TRBV4-3 to TRBJ1-5, with D possibly being TRBD1 (6 bases). Germline lookup yields CDR1 LGHNA and CDR2 YSLEER. V dropped 3 bases and J dropped 3 bases, with 9 bases sitting between them. This CDR3 has 14 residues.